The 20 T cell receptor beta chains reported below all come from one sample, sequenced in a study of OX40 agonist ivuxolimab in advanced cancers. To prepare the library, the immunoSEQ multiplex PCR assay was applied. Not all clones reach the TCRdb copy of this immuneACCESS table, which keeps in-frame sequences only. Checked studies attribute under half of the gap to unresolved V genes and leave the rest unexplained. The sample table lists 52,000 or so clones, 90% to 95% of them with a count of one. The leading ten clones occupy less than 15% of the sample. The sequencing used CD4+ or CD8+ T cells sorted from blood, collected in a trial of the OX40 agonist ivuxolimab. The receptor source for this set is an adult with an advanced solid tumor such as melanoma, head and neck, liver or kidney cancer.

This clone occurred once. The chain combines TRBV30 with TRBJ1-1; no reliable D call. The CDR3 covers 11 residues. CDR1 and CDR2 from the germline V gene are GTSNPN and SVGIG (reference sequence). V dropped 4 bases and J dropped 7 bases, with 10 bases sitting between them. DNA for the CDR3: TGTGCCTGGAACCGGGGAGATGAAGCTTTCTTT. Translation gives CAWNRGDEAFF.

This clone was seen only once. The chain uses TRBV9 and TRBJ2-7; D remains unclear. From germline, CDR1 is SGDLS and CDR2 YYNGEE. V lost 4 bases to trimming and J lost 3 bases, with 14 bases between them. The CDR3 runs to 14 residues. The CDR3 region is CASSPGGISYEQYF. The CDR3 region has the DNA TGTGCCAGCAGCCCCGGTGGAATAAGCTACGAGCAGTACTTC.

This sequence joins TRBV7-9 and TRBJ1-1, with 9 bases that match TRBD1. This CDR3 region has 14 residues. Unmatched junction bases numbered 9, after V lost 6 bases and J lost 7 bases. Looked up from germline, CDR1 is SEHNR and CDR2 is FQNEAQ (reference sequence). The DNA of the CDR3 is TGTGCCAGCAGTTCCGGGACAGGGACTAGTGAAGCTTTCTTT. This codes for CASSSGTGTSEAFF.

Worth noting for this clone: The junction and the germline gene differ at one end; a read error may be behind it. CDR3 sequence (DNA): TGCGCCAGCAGCTTACAAGCGGGAGTGGGCTCCTACGGGCAGTACTTC. This encodes CASSLQAGVGSYGQYF. The chain employs TRBV5-1 and TRBJ2-7; 8 bases fit TRBD2. The CDR3 covers 16 residues. Germline CDR1 reads SGHRS; CDR2 reads YFSETQ.

V gene TRBV28 combines with J gene TRBJ1-5, with D possibly matching TRBD1 (6 bases). V lost 2 bases, J lost 3 bases, and 17 bases lay in between. This CDR3 contains 17 residues. The germline V gene encodes CDR1 MDHEN and CDR2 SYDVKM. The CDR3 DNA is TGTGCCAGCAGTTTAAGAGGAACAGGGAGACTCAATCAGCCCCAGCATTTT. This encodes CASSLRGTGRLNQPQHF. The full variable domain, its missing parts supplied by reference TRBV28 and TRBJ1-5, is DVKVTQSSRYLVKRTGEKVFLECVQDMDHENMFWYRQDPGLGLRLIYFSYDVKMKEKGDIPEGYSVSREKKERFSLILESASTNQTSMYLCASSLRGTGRLNQPQHFGDGTRLSIL.

The gene calls are TRBV27 and TRBJ1-5; D ambiguous. V was shortened by 6 bases and J by 6 bases, with 12 bases between the two germline ends. Germline CDR1 reads MNHEY; CDR2 reads SMNVEV (reference sequence). This CDR3 has 13 residues. The CDR3 loop is CASSPSRVQPQHF. CDR3 sequence (DNA): TGTGCCAGCAGCCCCTCGAGGGTTCAGCCCCAGCATTTT.

In nucleotides, the CDR3 is TGTGCCAGCAGTCCTTGGGGTTTATTGGCTTTCTTT. It is translated as CASSPWGLLAFF. The chain couples TRBV28 to TRBJ1-1; D is unresolved. This CDR3 contains 12 residues. The ends were cut back, 5 bases at V and 11 bases at J, with 15 bases in the middle. CDR1 is MDHEN, CDR2 SYDVKM, per germline.

With regard to this clone: Germline and junction disagree at one end, which may indicate a read error. The V gene is TRBV2, the J gene TRBJ2-1; the D gene is possibly TRBD2 (7 bases). The CDR3 contains 11 residues. Germline V CDR1 and CDR2: SNHLY, FYNNEI. The CDR3 DNA follows: TGTGCCAGCAGTGACGCACCGGGGGGCCTCTTC. Its protein is CASSDAPGGLF.

CDR3 coding DNA: TGTGCCAGCAGCGTAGGGACTAGCGCGACCTACGAGCAGTACTTC. Its protein product is CASSVGTSATYEQYF. This chain connects TRBV9 to TRBJ2-7, with TRBD2 matching over 9 bases. V was pared by 0 bases and J by 2 bases, with 3 bases of the junction left unmatched. The CDR3 extends over 15 amino acids. Germline CDR1 reads SGDLS; CDR2 reads YYNGEE.

The chain has TRBV30 and TRBJ1-1, with D hard to call. Trimming cost V 0 bases and J 10 bases, with 12 bases left between them. Germline V gene data show CDR1 as GTSNPN and CDR2 as SVGIG (reference sequence). The CDR3 spans 12 residues. CDR3 sequence reads: CAWSVSLLVAFF. In DNA, the CDR3 is TGTGCCTGGAGTGTAAGTTTGCTAGTAGCTTTCTTT. The complete variable domain, with remaining parts taken from reference TRBV30 and TRBJ1-1, reads SQTIHQWPATLVQPVGSPLSLECTVEGTSNPNLYWYRQAAGRGLQLLFYSVGIGQISSEVPQNLSASRPQDRQFILSSKKLLLSDSGFYLCAWSVSLLVAFFGQGTRLTVV.

A single count supports this clone. The chain is built from TRBV29-1 and TRBJ2-1, with 8 bases that match TRBD2. The CDR3 is 15 residues long. CDR1 is SQVTM, CDR2 ANQGSEA, per germline. V was clipped by 7 bases and J by 2 bases; unmatched bases: 10. For the CDR3, the DNA is TGCAGCGGGGAGGTCCATAGCGGGACCTACAATGAGCAGTTCTTC. It specifies CSGEVHSGTYNEQFF.

J is TRBJ2-7 and V is TRBV28; D is possibly TRBD2 (6 bases). The CDR3 is 15 amino acids. Germline lookup yields CDR1 MDHEN and CDR2 SYDVKM. V shed 4 bases and J shed 2 bases, with 15 bases lying between them. This chain's CDR3 is CASSSPGTGPYEQYF. As DNA, the CDR3 is TGTGCCAGCAGTTCCCCTGGGACTGGGCCCTACGAGCAGTACTTC.

V usage is TRBV6-6 and J usage is TRBJ2-7; D could derive from TRBD1 or TRBD2 (5 bases each). Looked up from germline, CDR1 is MNHNY and CDR2 is SVGAGI (reference sequence). V was trimmed by 4 bases and J by 3 bases, leaving 13 bases between them. This CDR3 spans 14 amino acids. CDR3 DNA: TGTGCCAGCAGTTCCAGGGAGACCTACTACGAGCAGTACTTC. Residues: CASSSRETYYEQYF.

V gene TRBV9 combines with J gene TRBJ2-1; 14 bases line up with TRBD2. The CDR3 runs 18 residues. In germline, CDR1 is SGDLS, CDR2 YYNGEE. With V trimmed by 0 bases and J by 7 bases, 9 bases remained unmatched. CDR3 sequence: CASSVDWEGLAGENEQFF. Here the CDR3 DNA reads TGTGCCAGCAGCGTAGATTGGGAGGGACTAGCGGGAGAAAATGAGCAGTTCTTC.

This clone was picked up one time. The chain employs TRBV27 and TRBJ2-1, with D perhaps TRBD2 (5 bases). Germline V gene data show CDR1 as MNHEY and CDR2 as SMNVEV (reference sequence). The CDR3 length is 13 residues. V lost 3 bases, J lost 6 bases, and 9 bases lay in between. The CDR3 nucleotides are TGTGCCAGCAGTTTTCCCGGGATCAATGAGCAGTTCTTC. Its translation is CASSFPGINEQFF.

CDR3 region: CASSLAGGSYEQYF. DNA of the CDR3: TGTGCCAGCAGCTTAGCCGGTGGTTCCTACGAGCAGTACTTC. The chain joins TRBV7-9 to TRBJ2-7; D is undetermined. V dropped 0 bases and J dropped 1 base, with 7 bases sitting between them. The CDR3 sequence is 14 residues long. Germline values: CDR1 SEHNR, CDR2 FQNEAQ (reference sequence).

The chain links TRBV9 to TRBJ2-7; perhaps TRBD2 as D (5 bases). Germline V gives CDR1 SGDLS, CDR2 YYNGEE. The CDR3 is made up of 15 amino acids. Trimming removed 3 bases from V and 5 bases from J, with 18 bases in between. Written as DNA, the CDR3 is TGTGCCAGCAGCGCGCAAGGGAGCTTAATTAACGAGCAGTACTTC. As protein: CASSAQGSLINEQYF.

This clone showed up just once. This chain's CDR3 is CASSSTHTGLAGGNEQFF. CDR3 in DNA: TGTGCCAGCAGCTCCACCCACACCGGACTAGCGGGGGGCAATGAGCAGTTCTTC. The chain carries TRBV11-2 and TRBJ2-1; 14 nucleotides line up with TRBD2. V shed 4 bases and J 6 bases; nucleotides not matched to a gene: 11. Germline lookup yields CDR1 SGHAT and CDR2 FQNNGV. There are 18 residues in the CDR3. The full variable domain, rest sourced from reference TRBV11-2 and TRBJ2-1, is EAGVAQSPRYKIIEKRQSVAFWCNPISGHATLYWYQQILGQGPKLLIQFQNNGVVDDSQLPKDRFSAERLKGVDSTLKIQPAKLEDSAVYLCASSSTHTGLAGGNEQFFGPGTRLTVL.

The chain has TRBV5-1 and TRBJ2-7; a weak D match, TRBD2 (8 bases). V was trimmed by 5 bases and J by 3 bases, leaving 18 bases between them. Germline assignment: CDR1 SGHRS and CDR2 YFSETQ. The CDR3 is 15 residues long. CDR3 loop: CASRYGTAGDYEQYF. DNA of the CDR3: TGCGCCAGCAGATACGGGACAGCGGGAGACTACGAGCAGTACTTC.

The CDR3 is CASSDPNYYEQYF. In DNA form, the CDR3 reads TGTGCCAGCAGTGACCCGAACTACTACGAGCAGTACTTC. This rearrangement joins TRBV6-4 to TRBJ2-7, with unresolved D. Trimming removed 2 bases from V and 3 bases from J, with 8 bases in between. The CDR3 is made up of 13 amino acids. The germline V gene has CDR1 MRHNA and CDR2 SNTAGT.